The 7 T cell receptor beta chains reported below all come from one sample, sequenced in a study of tumor and adjacent non-tumor tissue in lung cancer. A modified ARM-PCR protocol with three rounds of nested PCR amplified TCRbeta. MiXCR, applied by TCRdb to the multiplex PCR reads, yields one record per CDR3 protein. The sample shows roughly 120,000 distinct CDR3 sequences, over 55% of them seen only once. The template was RNA from unsorted bulk tissue. More than 3 cm separated this lung sample from the edge of the tumor. The sequencing input was distant non-tumor lung tissue. Source of these receptors: a man between 60 and 70 years old with non-small cell lung cancer.

In its sample, this clonotype ranks as medium-sized. The V and J genes are TRBV11-1 and TRBJ2-1; 7 nucleotides align to TRBD2. Trimming at V came to 8 bases and at J to 9 bases, leaving 13 bases not matched to a gene. This CDR3 region has 14 residues. In germline, CDR1 is SGHAT, CDR2 FQDESV (reference sequence). The CDR3 loop is CASFSSGETGEQFF. The CDR3 coding sequence is TGTGCCAGCTTTAGCAGCGGGGAGACGGGTGAGCAGTTCTTC.

For this clonotype: A single base separates this from a much larger clone, so it may be a read error. The V gene is TRBV28, the J gene TRBJ1-5; D unresolved. V lost 6 bases, J lost 9 bases, and 12 bases lay in between. The CDR3 spans 12 residues. Germline CDR1 is MDHEN and CDR2 is SYDVKM. The CDR3 nucleotides are TGTGCCAGCAGCCCAAGATGGGTGCCCCAGCATTTT. This encodes CASSPRWVPQHF.

This clonotype was recorded many times. The chain couples TRBV6-2 or TRBV6-3 to TRBJ2-7, with D perhaps matching TRBD1 (6 bases). Germline V gene lookup returns CDR1 MNHEY and CDR2 SVGEGT. The CDR3 has 15 residues. V lost 3 bases and J 0 bases, leaving 12 bases between the germline ends. This CDR3 is CASSYLDSPSYEQYF. The CDR3 coding sequence is TGTGCCAGCAGTTATTTGGACAGCCCCTCCTACGAGCAGTACTTC.

As for this clonotype: No conserved phenylalanine or tryptophan ends this CDR3, so it is likely a read error. It is unclear where the CDR3 begins or ends on the DNA, so no DNA is shown, and the CDR3 is as TCRdb lists it. This rearrangement joins TRBV4-2 to TRBJ1-6. Germline values: CDR1 LGHNA, CDR2 YNFKEQ. With termini counted, the CDR3 has 12 amino acids. CDR3 sequence reads: CASSQLNSPLQS.

A remark on this clonotype: A read error may be the cause here, since a much bigger clone is one base away. The chain joins TRBV30 to TRBJ2-1; D remains ambiguous. V was pared by 2 bases and J by 3 bases, with 11 bases between. The germline CDR1 and CDR2 sequences are GTSNPN and SVGIG (reference sequence). This CDR3 has 14 residues. The CDR3 DNA reads TGTGCCTGGAGTTGGGAAATAAACTACAATGAGCAGTTCTTC. Protein sequence: CAWSWEINYNEQFF.

In regard to this clonotype: It may be a read error: a sequence one base away is much more abundant. This chain uses TRBV6-1 with TRBJ1-5; D is unresolved. The CDR3 spans 12 residues. Germline lookup yields CDR1 MNHNS and CDR2 SASEGT. V lost 10 bases to trimming and J lost 2 bases, with 9 bases between them. CDR3 residues: CANSGGNQPQHF. CDR3 nucleotide sequence: TGTGCCAACAGCGGGGGCAATCAGCCCCAGCATTTT.

Comments on this clonotype: One end of the junction varies from germline; a read error may be responsible. This chain joins TRBV29-1 and TRBJ2-7; the match to TRBD1 covers 10 bases. The CDR3 runs to 14 residues. Germline V lookup: CDR1 SQVTM, CDR2 ANQGSEA. The CDR3 loop reads CSVEVGTGVGEWYF. The CDR3 DNA sequence: TGCAGCGTTGAAGTCGGGACAGGGGTCGGAGAGTGGTATTTC.